These 21 T cell receptor beta chains share one sample of origin, sequenced in a study of blood T cells in healthy people across ages. A second about 7 to 11 cycle PCR used barcoded and J-beta primers. TCRdb reprocessed the 5' RACE reads via MiXCR and lists one record per CDR3 protein. Of 1.5 million to 2 million distinct CDR3 sequences in the sample, over 25% are singletons; the top ten hold 7.7%. Material for sequencing was blood. The source is a woman in her twenties or thirties in good health.

The sample holds many counts of this clonotype. This sequence joins TRBV20-1 and TRBJ2-2; D is unclear. In germline, CDR1 is DFQATT, CDR2 SNEGSKA (reference sequence). The ends were cut back, 0 bases at V and 3 bases at J, with 11 bases in the middle. The CDR3 contains 15 residues. The chain's CDR3 is CSARDIGGDTGELFF. CDR3 DNA sequence: TGCAGTGCTAGAGATATCGGCGGCGACACCGGGGAGCTGTTTTTT.

In this sample, this clonotype turned up a few times. CDR3 in amino acids: CASSQEYQVGDTEAFF. DNA of the CDR3: TGTGCCAGCAGCCAAGAATACCAAGTTGGGGACACTGAAGCTTTCTTT. The chain has TRBV14 and TRBJ1-1; D not resolved. Germline V gene lookup returns CDR1 SGHDN and CDR2 FVKESK. The CDR3 consists of 16 residues. The V end lost 0 bases, the J end lost 3 bases, and 14 bases lay between the germline ends. The variable domain in full, completed from reference TRBV14 and TRBJ1-1, reads EAGVTQFPSHSVIEKGQTVTLRCDPISGHDNLYWYRRVMGKEIKFLLHFVKESKQDESGMPNNRFLAERTGGTYSTLKVQPAELEDSGVYFCASSQEYQVGDTEAFFGQGTRLTVV.

Of note for this clonotype: It may be a read error: a sequence one base away is much more abundant. The V gene is TRBV29-1, the J gene TRBJ2-5; weak D call: TRBD2 (5 bases). The germline V gene has CDR1 SQVTM and CDR2 ANQGSEA. Trimming pared 5 bases from V and 11 bases from J, leaving 18 bases between. This CDR3 comprises 12 residues. As DNA, the CDR3 is TGCAGCGTTACCTTTGGCCCAAGGGAGCAGTACTTC. Its protein is CSVTFGPREQYF.

The V gene is TRBV4-1, the J gene TRBJ1-5; 7 bases line up with TRBD1. The V gene's germline CDR1 is MGHRA and CDR2 YSYEKL. The CDR3 is 15 amino acids. With V trimmed by 0 bases and J by 7 bases, 6 bases remained unmatched. CDR3 DNA: TGCGCCAGCAGCCAAGAGACAGGGATTATGCAGCCCCAGCATTTT. Protein sequence: CASSQETGIMQPQHF.

The rearrangement uses TRBV18 and TRBJ1-1; the D gene is possibly TRBD1 (6 bases). Between the trimmed V and J ends, which lost 9 bases and 1 base, there was a span of 12 bases. The CDR3 is 13 amino acids. Per germline, CDR1 KGHSH and CDR2 LQKENI. As DNA, the CDR3 is TGTGCCAGAGGGGGGGAAGGGAACACTGAAGCTTTCTTT. Protein product: CARGGEGNTEAFF.

The table lists this clonotype with many counts. CDR3 loop: CASIGSTDTQYF. CDR3 bases: TGTGCCAGCATAGGAAGCACAGATACGCAGTATTTT. The gene calls are TRBV6-2 or TRBV6-3 and TRBJ2-3; D ambiguous. V lost 7 bases and J 0 bases, leaving 5 bases between the germline ends. The CDR3 has 12 amino acids. Germline CDR1 reads MNHEY; CDR2 reads SVGEGT.

The rearrangement uses TRBV20-1 and TRBJ2-7; TRBD2 might be the D (6 bases). Trimming stripped 3 bases from V and 1 base from J, with 19 bases between. Germline V CDR1 and CDR2: DFQATT, SNEGSKA (reference sequence). The CDR3 sequence is 16 residues long. Here the CDR3 reads CSASPRNGEASYEQYF. The CDR3 DNA reads as TGCAGTGCTAGCCCGAGGAACGGGGAGGCATCCTACGAGCAGTACTTC.

Remarks on this clonotype: One end of the junction is discordant with germline, which a read error may explain. The chain joins TRBV6-6 to TRBJ2-7; D call uncertain. CDR1 MNHNY and CDR2 SVGAGI come from the germline V gene (reference sequence). The length of the CDR3 is 13 residues. DNA of the CDR3: TGTGCCAGCAGTTACTCGACGCTCTACGGGCAGTACTTC. Residues: CASSYSTLYGQYF.

The chain links TRBV4-1 to TRBJ1-2; no reliable D call. Trimming left V 1 base short and J 4 bases short, with 13 bases between. The CDR3 spans 15 residues. Germline assignment: CDR1 MGHRA and CDR2 YSYEKL. CDR3 region: CASSQGLGRVYGYTF. The CDR3 DNA reads as TGCGCCAGCAGCCAAGGGCTTGGACGGGTCTATGGCTACACCTTC.

The chain combines TRBV12-3 or TRBV12-4 with TRBJ1-3; perhaps TRBD1 as D (5 bases). V lost 2 bases and J lost 4, with 12 bases in between. CDR3 size: 15 residues. In DNA form, the CDR3 reads TGTGCCAGCAGTTTACGGGGGATTGCAGGAAACACCATATATTTT. Translated, it gives CASSLRGIAGNTIYF.

The rearrangement joins TRBV5-1 to TRBJ2-1, with 12 bases lining up with TRBD2. The trim removed 0 bases at V and 7 bases at J, leaving 5 bases unmatched. The CDR3 extends over 16 amino acids. CDR1 is SGHRS, CDR2 YFSETQ, per germline. Written as DNA, the CDR3 is TGCGCCAGCAGCTTGGGGACTAGCGGGAAACGGAATGAGCAGTTCTTC. Amino acid sequence: CASSLGTSGKRNEQFF.

This clonotype was seen only a few times. Germline and junction disagree at one end, which may indicate a read error. This chain joins TRBV3-1 and TRBJ2-7; D might be TRBD2 (6 bases). The length of the CDR3 is 13 residues. Germline CDR1 LGHDT, CDR2 YNNKEL (reference sequence). The CDR3 reads CAGSLGGGYEQYF. As DNA, the CDR3 is TGTGCCGGCAGCCTGGGAGGTGGGTACGAGCAGTACTTC.

The chain recombines TRBV7-6 with TRBJ2-7, with 13 bases fitting TRBD2. There are 13 residues in the CDR3. V was clipped by 7 bases and J by 7 bases; unmatched bases: 4. Germline loops: CDR1 SGHVS, CDR2 FNYEAQ. CDR3 amino acids: CASNPLAGGEQYF. CDR3 coding DNA: TGTGCCAGCAACCCACTAGCGGGGGGGGAGCAGTACTTC.

This clonotype was counted many times. V gene TRBV7-2 combines with J gene TRBJ2-5, with TRBD2 matching 10 bases. This CDR3 spans 17 amino acids. Trimming took 4 bases from V and 2 from J; bases not matched to a gene: 10. The germline gives CDR1 SGHTA, CDR2 FQGNSA. The CDR3 sequence is CASSSQVVAGGQETQYF. The CDR3 DNA sequence: TGTGCCAGCAGCTCCCAGGTAGTAGCGGGAGGACAAGAGACCCAGTACTTC.

This chain uses TRBV4-1 with TRBJ1-1, with D perhaps matching TRBD1 (5 bases). V dropped 6 bases and J dropped 0 bases, with 14 bases sitting between them. The CDR3 length is 15 residues. CDR1 and CDR2 (germline): MGHRA, YSYEKL. The CDR3 here is CASSLRGVMNTEAFF. In DNA form, the CDR3 reads TGCGCCAGCAGTCTACGGGGGGTCATGAACACTGAAGCTTTCTTT.

The gene calls are TRBV7-9 and TRBJ2-1; D is unresolved. The CDR3 is made up of 15 amino acids. Per germline, CDR1 SEHNR and CDR2 FQNEAQ (reference sequence). V shed 4 bases and J shed 8 bases, with 18 bases lying between them. CDR3 region: CASSSPGEHYDEQFF. The CDR3 DNA reads as TGTGCCAGCAGCTCCCCTGGCGAGCATTACGATGAGCAGTTCTTC.

This clonotype has only a few counts. The genes are TRBV7-9 and TRBJ1-1; 9 bases align to TRBD1. The CDR3 runs 16 residues. V dropped 4 bases and J dropped 3; count of bases not matched to a gene: 9. The germline gives CDR1 SEHNR, CDR2 FQNEAQ (reference sequence). CDR3 sequence (DNA): TGTGCCAGCAGCTGGAGGGGGACAGGGAAGTACACTGAAGCTTTCTTT. Protein product: CASSWRGTGKYTEAFF.

Many counts were recorded for this clonotype. The V and J genes are TRBV4-3 and TRBJ2-1; 7 nucleotides match TRBD2. The J segment lost 5 bases and the V segment lost 0 bases, leaving 7 bases of the junction unmatched. This CDR3 is built from 16 residues. The germline CDR1 and CDR2 sequences are LGHNA and YSLEER. CDR3 coding DNA: TGCGCCAGCAGCCAAGATAGCGCGGGAGTCCACAATGAGCAGTTCTTC. It yields the protein CASSQDSAGVHNEQFF.

This clonotype was counted only a few times. The J gene is TRBJ2-5, the V gene TRBV4-2, with D tentatively TRBD1 (6 bases). CDR1 and CDR2 (germline): LGHNA, YNFKEQ. The CDR3 covers 16 residues. Trimming shortened V by 2 bases and J by 0 bases, and 13 bases separated the two germline ends. CDR3 protein: CASSQKGDNYQETQYF. The CDR3 region has the DNA TGTGCCAGCAGCCAAAAGGGGGACAATTACCAAGAGACCCAGTACTTC.

The chain recombines TRBV12-3 or TRBV12-4 with TRBJ2-3; TRBD2 aligns across 9 bases. This CDR3 spans 21 amino acids. The V segment lost 6 bases and the J segment 3 bases; nucleotides outside the gene matches: 25. CDR3 bases: TGTGCCAGCAGCCAGGAAGGTGTAGCGGGGGCCCGAGCACTAGGGACAGATACGCAGTATTTT. Translation gives CASSQEGVAGARALGTDTQYF.

The CDR3 protein is CASSLPGAERETQYF. The CDR3 nucleotides are TGTGCCAGCAGTTTACCGGGGGCAGAGAGAGAGACCCAGTACTTC. The J gene is TRBJ2-5, the V gene TRBV28, with D perhaps assigned TRBD1 or TRBD2 (6 bases each). The CDR3 loop spans 15 amino acids. The germline V gene encodes CDR1 MDHEN and CDR2 SYDVKM. The V gene lost 2 bases and the J gene lost 4 bases, with 14 bases spanning the gap.